This T cell receptor (beta chain) was profiled in a study of beta chain features in type 1 diabetes (dated by TCRdb to 2016 to 2019). At the level of the whole study: No differences in mean age, gender distribution, total cell number or subset yield were found between patients and healthy donors. Regulatory and stem cell-like memory subsets were obtained from only 8 patients and roughly eight healthy donors, while naive and central memory subsets were obtained from all 30 or so donors. A total of roughly 98,000,000 sorted cells were examined across all samples, and a strong correlation was observed between cell number per subset and RNA yield. The study compared the TCRB repertoires of sorted circulating CD4+ T cell subsets in recently diagnosed type 1 diabetes patients with those in matched healthy donors. The study at large found these results: Type 1 diabetes patients showed a moderate but significant shortening of TCRB CDR3 length in all four CD4+ subsets. Shorter templates might be favored by PCR, yet because patient and control samples were amplified and corrected together, any such skew would affect both groups equally. Naive, central memory and regulatory TCRB repertoires appeared to be more alike among patients than among healthy donors. Because small numbers of individuals were included in the HLA sub-analyses, any influence of HLA type on TCRB rearrangement was left unresolved. Because cDNA rather than genomic DNA was sequenced, highly expressing activated cells could have been over-represented, although no difference in activation and CD3 levels was found between groups. Fewer insertions and more nucleotide deletions at VDJ recombination sites were observed in patients with type 1 diabetes, implying thymic rearrangement abnormalities.

The entire isolated RNA was reverse transcribed using the High Capacity cDNA Reverse Transcription Kit, and thus expressed TCRB transcripts were sequenced. Naive, central memory and regulatory T cell samples underwent deep immunoSEQ sequencing, averaging around 4 million total reads per sample. After sorted cells were lysed in RLT buffer, RNA was extracted with DNase-treated RNeasy Micro or Mini kits, with the choice depending on cell number. Each cell subset was processed on its own to prevent cross-contamination, while patient and healthy donor samples were processed together. The immunoSEQ multiplex PCR was used to amplify TCRB sequences from cDNA, generating 87-bp fragments that spanned the CDR3 region. The amplicons were sequenced using the Illumina HiSeq platform. The authors processed their data as follows. PCR bias was computationally corrected using synthetic template baselines, reads within Hamming distance 2 were collapsed, and singletons that could not be merged were discarded. Reads were aligned to IMGT to assign V, D and J genes, CDR3 length, and insertions or deletions at six rearrangement sites. Within each subset, clonotype counts were normalized to sorted cell number, and only after that were true diversity and Gini coefficients computed with the tcR R package. The overlap coefficient, calculated on TCRB nucleotide sequences, was used to measure repertoire sharing. Out-of-frame TCRB sequences from naive cells were analyzed as a proxy for the pre-selection repertoire. The immuneACCESS repertoire file appears here via TCRdb, limited to in-frame rearrangements. These files lack a portion of the clones; in checked studies, under half of the deficit traces to unresolved V genes, and the cause of the others is not known. That table supplies the V and J calls and clone size; D and trimming were determined from the DNA. The sample table records some 200,000 clones; approximately 16% of these occur just once. The ten largest clones add up to 0.085% of the sample.

From each donor, a single peripheral blood sample of about 100 mL on average was drawn into heparinised tubes. Using a panel that included CD45RO, CCR7, CD25, CD127, CD95 and CD27, naive, central memory, regulatory and stem cell-like memory CD4+ T cells were sorted on a BD FACSAria II. All sorted populations exceeded 95% purity. PBMCs were isolated immediately by Lymphoprep density gradient centrifugation and stained directly without culture. So that batch effects would be minimized, each experiment stained and sorted samples in pairs, pairing one healthy donor with one patient. There are 15 amino acids in the CDR3, from cysteine to phenylalanine inclusive. The kept DNA is CDR3 alone, 45 bases in frame from the first base. In the germline V gene (reference sequence), CDR1 corresponds to MNHEY and CDR2 to SMNVEV. Trimming takes 5 bases from V and 5 bases from J, and the germline ends sit 18 bases apart.

A note on this clone: Its antigen specificity is not known. No much larger clonotype is one base removed from it; base qualities were not supplied.

The source of this sequence is a man aged 25-45 years with type 1 diabetes. The sequence links TRBV27 to TRBJ1-1; the D gene is perhaps TRBD1, from 6 matching bases. The sample taken for sequencing was naive CD4+ T cells from blood. The cell subset or site label, as the study defines it: true naive CD4+ T cells. The CDR3 reads CASSGAWGARTEAFF. The DNA sequence is TGTGCCAGCAGTGGGGCTTGGGGGGCGCGTACTGAAGCTTTCTTT.